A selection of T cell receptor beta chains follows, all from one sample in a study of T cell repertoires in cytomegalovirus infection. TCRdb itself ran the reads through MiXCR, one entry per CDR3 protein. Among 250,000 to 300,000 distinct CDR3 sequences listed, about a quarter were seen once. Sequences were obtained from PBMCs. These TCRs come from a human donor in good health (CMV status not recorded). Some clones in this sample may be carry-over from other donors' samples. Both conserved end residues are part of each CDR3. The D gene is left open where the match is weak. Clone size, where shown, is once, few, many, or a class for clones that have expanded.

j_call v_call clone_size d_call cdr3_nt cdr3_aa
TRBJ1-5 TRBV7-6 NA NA TGTGCCAGCAGCCACAGGCAGGGTCAGCCCCAGCATTTT CASSHRQGQPQHF
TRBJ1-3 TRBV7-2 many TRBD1 TGTGCCAGCAGCTTATGGACAGGAGTTGTTTCTGGAAACACCATATATTTT CASSLWTGVVSGNTIYF
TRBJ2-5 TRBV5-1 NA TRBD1 TGCGCCAGCAGCTCGCAGGGGACAGAAGAGACCCAGTACTTC CASSSQGTEETQYF
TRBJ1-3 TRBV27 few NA TGTGCCAGCAGTTTGGTACAGCCCGTCTCTGGAAACACCATATATTTT CASSLVQPVSGNTIYF
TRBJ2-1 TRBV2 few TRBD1 TGTGCCAGCAATTCCCCACCCAGAGGACAGGGAAATGAGCAGTTCTTC CASNSPPRGQGNEQFF
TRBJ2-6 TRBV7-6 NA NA TGTGCCAGCAGCTTATTCAAAGGCGCCTCTGGGGCCAACGTCCTGACTTTC CASSLFKGASGANVLTF
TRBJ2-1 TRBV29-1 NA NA TGCAGCGTTGATGGCGGCTCCTACAATGAGCAGTTCTTC CSVDGGSYNEQFF
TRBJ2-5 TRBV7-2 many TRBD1 TGTGCCAGCAGCTTCCTTGGACAGGGACAAGAGACCCAGTACTTC CASSFLGQGQETQYF
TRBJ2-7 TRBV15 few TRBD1 TGTGCCACCAGCAGGCCGGGACAGGGTTTATACGAGCAGTACTTC CATSRPGQGLYEQYF
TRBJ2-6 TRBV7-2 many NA TGTGCCAGCAGCTTAATGAGCTCTGGGGCCAACGTCCTGACTTTC CASSLMSSGANVLTF
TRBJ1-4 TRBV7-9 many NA TGTGCCAGCAGCTTAGCTCTGGCCTCGCAGGGCGAAAAACTGTTTTTT CASSLALASQGEKLFF
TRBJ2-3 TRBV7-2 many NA TGTGCCAGCAGCTTGGTGGAGGGCACAGATACGCAGTATTTT CASSLVEGTDTQYF
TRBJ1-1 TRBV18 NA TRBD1 TGTGCCAGCTCACCAGGGGGCAGGGGGTCGGAAGCTTTCTTT CASSPGGRGSEAFF
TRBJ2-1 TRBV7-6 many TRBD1 TGTGCCAGCAGCTCGGACAGGGGGCGCATCAATGAGCAGTTCTTC CASSSDRGRINEQFF
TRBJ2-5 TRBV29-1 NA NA TGCAGCGTTGATAAGGAGGACCTAGGAGGGGAGACCCAGTACTTC CSVDKEDLGGETQYF
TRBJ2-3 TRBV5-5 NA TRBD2 TGTGCCAGCAGCCCGCGGACTAGCGGGGCCCCCACAGATACGCAGTATTTT CASSPRTSGAPTDTQYF
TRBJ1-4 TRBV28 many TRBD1 TGTGCCAGCAGTGACGGGACAGGGGGCGTTTATAGGAGGATAAATGAAAAACTGTTTTTT CASSDGTGGVYRRINEKLFF
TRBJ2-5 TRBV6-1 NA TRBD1 TGTGCCAGCACCAACAGAAGACAGGGGGATGAGACCCAGTACTTC CASTNRRQGDETQYF
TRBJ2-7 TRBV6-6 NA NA TGTGCCAGCAGTTCTGAGAAATACTACGAGCAGTACTTC CASSSEKYYEQYF
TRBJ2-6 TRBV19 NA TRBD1 TGTGCCAGTAGTAGGGGACAGGGCGCTGGGGCCAACGTCCTGACTTTC CASSRGQGAGANVLTF
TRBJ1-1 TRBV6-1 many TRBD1 TGTGCCAGCACCAAACAGGGGGGGAATGAAGCTTTCTTT CASTKQGGNEAFF
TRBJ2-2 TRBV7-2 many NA TGTGCCAGCAGCTTCAGTCCGCAGGGCGGTATCGGGGAGCTGTTTTTT CASSFSPQGGIGELFF